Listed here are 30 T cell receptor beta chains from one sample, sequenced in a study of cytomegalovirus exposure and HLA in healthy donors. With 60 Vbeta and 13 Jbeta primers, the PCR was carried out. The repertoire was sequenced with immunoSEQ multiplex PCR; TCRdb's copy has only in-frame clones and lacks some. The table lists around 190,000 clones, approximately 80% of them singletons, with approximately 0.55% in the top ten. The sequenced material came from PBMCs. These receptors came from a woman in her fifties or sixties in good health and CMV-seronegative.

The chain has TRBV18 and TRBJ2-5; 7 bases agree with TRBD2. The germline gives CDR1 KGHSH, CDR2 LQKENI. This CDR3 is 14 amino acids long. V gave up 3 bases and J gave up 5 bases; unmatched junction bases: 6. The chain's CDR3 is CASSPSGRGETQYF. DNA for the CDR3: TGTGCCAGCTCACCTAGCGGGCGGGGCGAGACCCAGTACTTC.

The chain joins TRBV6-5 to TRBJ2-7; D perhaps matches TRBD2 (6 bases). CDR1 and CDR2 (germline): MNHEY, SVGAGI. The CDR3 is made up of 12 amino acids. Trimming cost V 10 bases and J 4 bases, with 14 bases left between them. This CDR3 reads CATNGSPYEQYF. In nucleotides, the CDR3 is TGTGCCACCAACGGGAGCCCATACGAGCAGTACTTC.

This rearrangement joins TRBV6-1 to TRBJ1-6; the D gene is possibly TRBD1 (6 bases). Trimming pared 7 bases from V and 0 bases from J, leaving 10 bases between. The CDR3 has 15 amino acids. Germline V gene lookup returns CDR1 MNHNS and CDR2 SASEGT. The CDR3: CASTQGSSYNSPLHF. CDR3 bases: TGTGCCAGCACCCAGGGGAGCTCCTATAATTCACCCCTCCACTTT.

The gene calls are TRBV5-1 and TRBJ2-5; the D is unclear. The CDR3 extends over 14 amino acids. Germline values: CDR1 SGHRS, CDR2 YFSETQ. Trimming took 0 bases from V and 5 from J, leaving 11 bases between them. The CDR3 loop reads CASSLAAVRETQYF. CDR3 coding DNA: TGCGCCAGCAGCTTGGCGGCAGTGCGGGAGACCCAGTACTTC.

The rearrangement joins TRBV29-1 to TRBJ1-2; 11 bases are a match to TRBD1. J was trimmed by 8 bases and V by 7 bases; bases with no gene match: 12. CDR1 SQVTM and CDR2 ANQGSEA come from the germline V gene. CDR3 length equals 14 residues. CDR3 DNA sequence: TGCAGCGCCGACGGGGACAGGGGGTCATGGGGCTACACCTTC. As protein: CSADGDRGSWGYTF.

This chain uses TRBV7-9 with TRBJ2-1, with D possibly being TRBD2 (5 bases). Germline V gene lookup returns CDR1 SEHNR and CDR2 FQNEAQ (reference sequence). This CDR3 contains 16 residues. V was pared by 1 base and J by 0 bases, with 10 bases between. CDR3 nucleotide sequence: TGTGCCAGCAGCTTAGGGACTTATAGCTCCTACAATGAGCAGTTCTTC. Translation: CASSLGTYSSYNEQFF.

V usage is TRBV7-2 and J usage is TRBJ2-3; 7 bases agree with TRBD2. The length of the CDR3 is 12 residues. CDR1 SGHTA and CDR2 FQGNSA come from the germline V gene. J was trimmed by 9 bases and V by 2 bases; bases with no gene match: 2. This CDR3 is CASSLSGETQYF. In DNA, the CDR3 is TGTGCCAGCAGCTTAAGCGGGGAGACGCAGTATTTT.

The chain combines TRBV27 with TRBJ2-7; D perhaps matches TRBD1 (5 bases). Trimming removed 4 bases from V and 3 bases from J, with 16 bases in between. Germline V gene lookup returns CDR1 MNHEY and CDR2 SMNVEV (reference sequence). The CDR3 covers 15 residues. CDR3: CASSSPTDTGYEQYF. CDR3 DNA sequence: TGTGCCAGCAGTTCGCCAACGGACACGGGCTACGAGCAGTACTTC.

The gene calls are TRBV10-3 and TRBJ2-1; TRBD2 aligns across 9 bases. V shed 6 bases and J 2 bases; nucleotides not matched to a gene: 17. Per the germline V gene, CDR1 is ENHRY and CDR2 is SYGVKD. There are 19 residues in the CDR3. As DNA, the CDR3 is TGTGCCATCAGGAGGTGGTCCAGCGGGGGGCCCGGGGCCTACAATGAGCAGTTCTTC. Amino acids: CAIRRWSSGGPGAYNEQFF.

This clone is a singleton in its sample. The CDR3 here is CASSSTGDYYNEQFF. In DNA form, the CDR3 reads TGTGCCAGCAGCTCGACGGGGGATTACTACAATGAGCAGTTCTTC. V is TRBV6-4 and J is TRBJ2-1; a possible D gene is TRBD2 (6 bases). The V and J ends lost 6 bases and 3 bases respectively, with 15 bases between them. Germline lookup yields CDR1 MRHNA and CDR2 SNTAGT. This CDR3 is 15 amino acids long.

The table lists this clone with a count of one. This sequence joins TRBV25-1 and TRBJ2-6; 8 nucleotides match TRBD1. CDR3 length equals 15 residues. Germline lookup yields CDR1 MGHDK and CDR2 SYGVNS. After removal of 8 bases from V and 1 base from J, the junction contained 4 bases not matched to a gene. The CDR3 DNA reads TGTGCCAGCGGCAGACAGGGGTCTGGGGCCAACGTCCTGACTTTC. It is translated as CASGRQGSGANVLTF.

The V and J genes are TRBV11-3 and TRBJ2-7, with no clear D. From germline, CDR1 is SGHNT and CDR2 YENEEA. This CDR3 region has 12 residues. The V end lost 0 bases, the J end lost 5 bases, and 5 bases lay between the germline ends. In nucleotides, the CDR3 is TGTGCCAGCAGCTTAGATGGGCACGAGCAGTACTTC. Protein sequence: CASSLDGHEQYF. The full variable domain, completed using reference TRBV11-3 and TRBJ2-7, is EAGVVQSPRYKIIEKKQPVAFWCNPISGHNTLYWYLQNLGQGPELLIRYENEEAVDDSQLPKDRFSAERLKGVDSTLKIQPAELGDSAVYLCASSLDGHEQYFGPGTRLTVT.

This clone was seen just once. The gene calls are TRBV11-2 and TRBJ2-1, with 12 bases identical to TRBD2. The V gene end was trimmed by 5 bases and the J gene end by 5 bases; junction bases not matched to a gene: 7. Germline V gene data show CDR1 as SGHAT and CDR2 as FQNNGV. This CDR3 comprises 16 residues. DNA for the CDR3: TGTGCCAGCAGCGTCCTAGCGGGAGGGGTTAACAATGAGCAGTTCTTC. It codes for CASSVLAGGVNNEQFF. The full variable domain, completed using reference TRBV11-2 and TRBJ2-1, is EAGVAQSPRYKIIEKRQSVAFWCNPISGHATLYWYQQILGQGPKLLIQFQNNGVVDDSQLPKDRFSAERLKGVDSTLKIQPAKLEDSAVYLCASSVLAGGVNNEQFFGPGTRLTVL.

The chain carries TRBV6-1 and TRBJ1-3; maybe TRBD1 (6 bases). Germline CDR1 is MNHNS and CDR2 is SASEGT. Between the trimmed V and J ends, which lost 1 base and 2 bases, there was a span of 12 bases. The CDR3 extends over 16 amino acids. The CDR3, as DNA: TGTGCCAGCAGTGAAGATAACAGGGTGCCTGGAAACACCATATATTTT. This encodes CASSEDNRVPGNTIYF.

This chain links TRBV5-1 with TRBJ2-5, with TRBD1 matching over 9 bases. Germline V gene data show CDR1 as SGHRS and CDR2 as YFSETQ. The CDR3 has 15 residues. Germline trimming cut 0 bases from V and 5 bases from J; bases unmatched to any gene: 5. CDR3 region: CASSLVTGGVETQYF. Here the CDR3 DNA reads TGCGCCAGCAGCTTGGTAACAGGGGGCGTGGAGACCCAGTACTTC.

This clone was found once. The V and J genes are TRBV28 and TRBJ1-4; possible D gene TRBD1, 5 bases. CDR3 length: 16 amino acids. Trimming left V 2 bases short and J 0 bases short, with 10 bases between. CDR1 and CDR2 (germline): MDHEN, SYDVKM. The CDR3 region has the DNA TGTGCCAGCAGTTTAGACGGGGGTGCAACTAATGAAAAACTGTTTTTT. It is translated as CASSLDGGATNEKLFF. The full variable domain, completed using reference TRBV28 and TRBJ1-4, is DVKVTQSSRYLVKRTGEKVFLECVQDMDHENMFWYRQDPGLGLRLIYFSYDVKMKEKGDIPEGYSVSREKKERFSLILESASTNQTSMYLCASSLDGGATNEKLFFGSGTQLSVL.

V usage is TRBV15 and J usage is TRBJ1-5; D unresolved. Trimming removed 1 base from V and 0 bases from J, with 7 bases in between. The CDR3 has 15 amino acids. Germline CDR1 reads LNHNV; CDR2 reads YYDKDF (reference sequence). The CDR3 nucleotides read TGTGCCACCAGCAGAGCCGGGAGTAGCAATCAGCCCCAGCATTTT. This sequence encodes CATSRAGSSNQPQHF.

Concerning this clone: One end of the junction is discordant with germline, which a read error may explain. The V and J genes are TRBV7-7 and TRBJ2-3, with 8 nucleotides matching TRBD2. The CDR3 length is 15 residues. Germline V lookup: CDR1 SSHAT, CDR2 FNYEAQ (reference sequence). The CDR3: CASSLGRGGADTQYF. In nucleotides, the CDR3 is TGTGCTAGCAGCTTAGGACGGGGGGGTGCAGATACGCAGTATTTT.

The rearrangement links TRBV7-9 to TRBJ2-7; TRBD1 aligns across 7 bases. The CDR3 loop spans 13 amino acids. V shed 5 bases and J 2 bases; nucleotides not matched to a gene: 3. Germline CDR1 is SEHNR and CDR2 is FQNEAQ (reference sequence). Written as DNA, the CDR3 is TGTGCCAGCAGCAGAGACAGGGCCTACGAGCAGTACTTC. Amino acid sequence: CASSRDRAYEQYF. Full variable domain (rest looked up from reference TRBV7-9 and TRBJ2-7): DTGVSQNPRHKITKRGQNVTFRCDPISEHNRLYWYRQTLGQGPEFLTYFQNEAQLEKSRLLSDRFSAERPKGSFSTLEIQRTEQGDSAMYLCASSRDRAYEQYFGPGTRLTVT.

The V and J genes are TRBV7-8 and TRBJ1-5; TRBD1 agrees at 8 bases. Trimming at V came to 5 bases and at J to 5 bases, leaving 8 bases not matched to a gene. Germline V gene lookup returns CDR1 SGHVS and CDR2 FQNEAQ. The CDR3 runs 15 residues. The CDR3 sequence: CASSASRGRDQPQHF. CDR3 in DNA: TGTGCCAGCAGCGCCAGCAGGGGGCGCGATCAGCCCCAGCATTTT.

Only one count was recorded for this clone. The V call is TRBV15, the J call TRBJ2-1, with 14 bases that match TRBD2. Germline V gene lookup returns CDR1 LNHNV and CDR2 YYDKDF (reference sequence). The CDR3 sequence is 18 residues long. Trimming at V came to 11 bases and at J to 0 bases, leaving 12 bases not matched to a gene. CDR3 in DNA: TGTGCCGTAAGGGAGGGACTAGCGGGGGCCCTCTCCTACAATGAGCAGTTCTTC. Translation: CAVREGLAGALSYNEQFF. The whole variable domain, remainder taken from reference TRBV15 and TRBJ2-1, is DAMVIQNPRYQVTQFGKPVTLSCSQTLNHNVMYWYQQKSSQAPKLLFHYYDKDFNNEADTPDNFQSRRPNTSFCFLDIRSPGLGDTAMYLCAVREGLAGALSYNEQFFGPGTRLTVL.

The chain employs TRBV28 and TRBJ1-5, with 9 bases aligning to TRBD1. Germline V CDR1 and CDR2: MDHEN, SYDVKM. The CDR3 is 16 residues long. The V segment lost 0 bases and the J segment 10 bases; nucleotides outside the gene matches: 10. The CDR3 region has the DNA TGTGCCAGCAGTTTATGGGACAGGGGACTCGTCGGTCCCCAGCATTTT. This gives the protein CASSLWDRGLVGPQHF.

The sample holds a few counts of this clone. CDR3 nucleotide sequence: TGTGCCTCGAACAGGGACATGAACACTGAAGCTTTCTTT. It is translated as CASNRDMNTEAFF. The chain combines TRBV30 with TRBJ1-1; possible D gene TRBD1, 6 bases. CDR3 length: 13 residues. V lost 7 bases, J lost 0 bases, and 12 bases lay in between. Looked up from germline, CDR1 is GTSNPN and CDR2 is SVGIG (reference sequence).

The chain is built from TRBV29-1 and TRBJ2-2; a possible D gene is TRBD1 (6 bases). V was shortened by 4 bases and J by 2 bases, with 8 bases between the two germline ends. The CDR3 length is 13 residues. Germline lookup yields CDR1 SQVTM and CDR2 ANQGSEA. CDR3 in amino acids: CSVAGTNTGELFF. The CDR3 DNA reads TGCAGCGTTGCCGGGACAAACACCGGGGAGCTGTTTTTT.

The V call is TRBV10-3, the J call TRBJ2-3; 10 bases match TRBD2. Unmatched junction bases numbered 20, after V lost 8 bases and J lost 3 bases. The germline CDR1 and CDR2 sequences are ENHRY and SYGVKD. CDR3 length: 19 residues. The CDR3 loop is CAIGGLRGLAGAPTDTQYF. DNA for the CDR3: TGTGCCATCGGAGGACTCAGGGGGCTAGCGGGGGCCCCAACAGATACGCAGTATTTT.

In nucleotides, the CDR3 is TGTGCCAGCAGCTTGGTTACTAGCACAGATACGCAGTATTTT. It translates to CASSLVTSTDTQYF. The chain recombines TRBV5-6 with TRBJ2-3, with D unresolved. CDR3 length: 14 residues. The germline V gene encodes CDR1 SGHDT and CDR2 YYEEEE. Trimming took off 0 bases at V and 0 bases at J, with 5 bases between the two ends.

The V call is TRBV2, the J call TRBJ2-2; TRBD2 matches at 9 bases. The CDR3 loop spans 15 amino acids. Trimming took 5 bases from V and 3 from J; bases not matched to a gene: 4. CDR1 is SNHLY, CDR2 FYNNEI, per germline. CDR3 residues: CASSPRTSDTGELFF. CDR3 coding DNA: TGTGCCAGCAGTCCTAGGACTAGCGACACCGGGGAGCTGTTTTTT. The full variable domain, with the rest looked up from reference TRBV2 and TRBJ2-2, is EPEVTQTPSHQVTQMGQEVILRCVPISNHLYFYWYRQILGQKVEFLVSFYNNEISEKSEIFDDQFSVERPDGSNFTLKIRSTKLEDSAMYFCASSPRTSDTGELFFGEGSRLTVL.

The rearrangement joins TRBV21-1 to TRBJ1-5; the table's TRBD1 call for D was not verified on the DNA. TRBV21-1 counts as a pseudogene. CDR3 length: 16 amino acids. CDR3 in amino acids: CASSKGQSVVDQPQHF. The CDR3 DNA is TGTGCCAGCAGCAAGGGACAGTCTGTCGTCGATCAGCCCCAGCATTTT.

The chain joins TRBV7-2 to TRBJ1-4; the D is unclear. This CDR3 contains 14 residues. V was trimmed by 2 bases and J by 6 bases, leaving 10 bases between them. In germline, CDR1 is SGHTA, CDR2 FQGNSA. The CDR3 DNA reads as TGTGCCAGCAGCTTATGGTCGCAGGATGAAAAACTGTTTTTT. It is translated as CASSLWSQDEKLFF.

CDR3 sequence (DNA): TGTGCCAGCACCCAGGACTTTTACAATGAGCAGTTCTTC. Residues: CASTQDFYNEQFF. The chain recombines TRBV28 with TRBJ2-1, with D maybe TRBD2 (5 bases). V shed 7 bases and J shed 4 bases, with 11 bases lying between them. The CDR3 consists of 13 residues. Germline CDR1 is MDHEN and CDR2 is SYDVKM.